This TCR beta chain is drawn from a study of graft-versus-host responses after intestinal transplantation. Assay: immunoSEQ multiplex PCR; the TCRdb copy retains only in-frame clones and omits some. The sample lists some 66,000 clones; approximately 88% were seen once. The V end lost 0 bases, the J end lost 6 bases, and 3 bases lay between the germline ends. CDR3 length equals 12 residues. In germline, CDR1 is MNHNY, CDR2 SVGAGI (reference sequence). Investigators treated the graft tissue so that it released intraepithelial and lamina propria lymphocytes. Sequenced here: ileum tissue, sampled more than 350 days after transplant. The gene calls are TRBV6-6 and TRBJ1-5; D is unresolved. The clonotype comes from a human patient who received an intestinal transplant, so some T cells may come from the graft donor. In nucleotides, the CDR3 is TGTGCCAGCAGTTACTCGACTCAGCCCCAGCATTTT. Translated: CASSYSTQPQHF.